Below are 19 T cell receptor beta chains sequenced from a single sample in a study of blood T cell repertoires in COVID-19 (TCRdb year 2020). The library was generated by the immunoSEQ multiplex PCR assay. In its TCRdb copy, this immuneACCESS table keeps in-frame sequences only and misses some clones. Where compared with another copy, unresolved V genes explain less than half of these, and the others have no known cause. The sample table lists roughly 52,000 clones, roughly four fifths of them with a count of one. Of the sample, 11% falls within the top ten clones. Sample: peripheral blood. Receptors were obtained from an elderly man with COVID-19, enrolled during active disease.

This chain connects TRBV10-1 to TRBJ2-2; TRBD2 aligns across 7 bases. Germline V gene data show CDR1 as WNHNN and CDR2 as SYGVQD (reference sequence). The CDR3 is made up of 13 amino acids. V was pared by 6 bases and J by 4 bases, with 2 bases of the junction left unmatched. As DNA, the CDR3 is TGCGCCAGCAGGGGAGGGGTCACCGGGGAGCTGTTTTTT. Protein product: CASRGGVTGELFF.

The chain uses TRBV6-2 or TRBV6-3 and TRBJ2-7; TRBD2 aligns across 7 bases. The J segment lost 4 bases and the V segment lost 5 bases, leaving 8 bases of the junction unmatched. The CDR3 covers 14 residues. The germline CDR1 and CDR2 sequences are MNHEY and SVGEGT. The CDR3 here is CASSARGGRYEQYV. CDR3 in DNA: TGTGCCAGCAGTGCGCGCGGGGGAAGGTACGAGCAGTACGTC.

The chain employs TRBV6-2 or TRBV6-3 and TRBJ2-5; 8 bases agree with TRBD2. The CDR3 length is 15 residues. Losses at the gene ends were 3 bases for V and 5 bases for J; bases not matched to a gene: 8. Germline V gene lookup returns CDR1 MNHEY and CDR2 SVGEGT. CDR3 residues: CASSYRGGRSETQYF. The CDR3 region has the DNA TGTGCCAGCAGTTATCGGGGGGGCCGGTCGGAGACCCAGTACTTC.

The gene calls are TRBV18 and TRBJ2-1; possibly TRBD2 for D (5 bases). CDR1 is KGHSH and CDR2 is LQKENI in the germline V gene. The CDR3 extends over 13 amino acids. Trimming took off 6 bases at V and 8 bases at J, with 14 bases between the two ends. The CDR3: CASSPRSGDEQFF. CDR3 nucleotide sequence: TGTGCCAGCTCCCCAAGGAGCGGAGATGAGCAGTTCTTC. Supplemented by reference TRBV18 and TRBJ2-1, the full variable domain reads NAGVMQNPRHLVRRRGQEARLRCSPMKGHSHVYWYRQLPEEGLKFMVYLQKENIIDESGMPKERFSAEFPKEGPSILRIQQVVRGDSAAYFCASSPRSGDEQFFGPGTRLTVL.

This clone was counted a single time. The CDR3 here is CASSVEPVGNEQFF. The CDR3 coding sequence is TGTGCCAGCAGCGTAGAACCCGTCGGCAATGAGCAGTTCTTC. This chain links TRBV9 with TRBJ2-1; D uncertain. Deletions cut 0 bases from V and 6 bases from J, with 10 bases between. The CDR3 length is 14 residues. CDR1 and CDR2 from the germline V gene are SGDLS and YYNGEE.

The chain joins TRBV5-6 to TRBJ1-1; D not resolved. From germline, CDR1 is SGHDT and CDR2 YYEEEE. The CDR3 runs to 14 residues. Trimming took 3 bases from V and 6 from J, leaving 15 bases between them. CDR3 residues: CASSSQGPRAEAFF. The CDR3 DNA is TGTGCCAGCAGCTCCCAAGGCCCTCGGGCTGAAGCTTTCTTT.

V and J are TRBV19 and TRBJ1-5, with TRBD1 as a possible D gene (6 bases). CDR1 and CDR2 (germline): LNHDA, SQIVND (reference sequence). V lost 8 bases and J 3 bases, leaving 17 bases between the germline ends. The CDR3 spans 15 residues. CDR3 amino acids: CASSLAGANNQPQHF. In nucleotides, the CDR3 is TGTGCCAGTTCCTTGGCAGGGGCAAACAATCAGCCCCAGCATTTT.

The V call is TRBV7-6, the J call TRBJ1-6; TRBD1 matches at 9 bases. This CDR3 contains 20 residues. J lost 7 bases, V lost 0 bases, and 16 bases had no gene match. Germline CDR1 reads SGHVS; CDR2 reads FNYEAQ. The CDR3 sequence: CASSLAGSQGARARNSPLHF. DNA for the CDR3: TGTGCCAGCAGCTTAGCGGGGTCACAGGGGGCGCGAGCTAGGAATTCACCCCTCCACTTT.

This chain joins TRBV24-1 and TRBJ2-5; 9 bases agree with TRBD1. CDR1 and CDR2 (germline): KGHDR, SFDVKD. J was trimmed by 5 bases and V by 9 bases; bases with no gene match: 6. There are 13 residues in the CDR3. CDR3 in DNA: TGTGCCACCCAGGGACAGGGTGGCGAGACCCAGTACTTC. As protein: CATQGQGGETQYF.

V gene TRBV12-3 or TRBV12-4 combines with J gene TRBJ2-1; D unresolved. Between the trimmed V and J ends, which lost 5 bases and 10 bases, there was a span of 9 bases. This CDR3 spans 11 amino acids. CDR3 in amino acids: CASSTAGEQFF. The CDR3 region has the DNA TGTGCCAGCAGTACGGCAGGAGAGCAGTTCTTC.

This clone turned up a few times. The chain links TRBV9 to TRBJ1-2; a weak D match, TRBD1 (5 bases). There are 16 residues in the CDR3. Germline V gene lookup returns CDR1 SGDLS and CDR2 YYNGEE. Trimming took 3 bases from V and 6 from J, leaving 21 bases between them. The CDR3 is CASSDTGTIDYDGYTF. CDR3 DNA sequence: TGTGCCAGCAGCGATACCGGGACTATTGATTACGATGGCTACACCTTC.

The chain combines TRBV6-1 with TRBJ1-6; TRBD1 matches 11 bases. V lost 0 bases and J lost 10; bases outside the gene matches: 2. CDR1 MNHNS and CDR2 SASEGT come from the germline V gene. CDR3 size: 15 residues. The CDR3 DNA reads as TGTGCCAGCAGTGAAGCGGACAGGGGGCCCTCACCCCTCCACTTT. This encodes CASSEADRGPSPLHF.

This chain connects TRBV5-4 to TRBJ2-7; 9 positions match TRBD2. Germline values: CDR1 SGHNT, CDR2 YYREEE (reference sequence). After removal of 0 bases from V and 2 bases from J, the junction contained 6 bases not matched to a gene. The CDR3 extends over 16 amino acids. CDR3 sequence (DNA): TGTGCCAGCAGCTTGGTGGGCGGCGGGGGGGCCTACGAGCAGTACTTC. It translates to CASSLVGGGGAYEQYF.

V gene TRBV5-1 combines with J gene TRBJ2-7; 9 bases are shared with TRBD1. CDR3 size: 14 residues. Germline values: CDR1 SGHRS, CDR2 YFSETQ. The trim removed 3 bases at V and 2 bases at J, leaving 3 bases unmatched. The CDR3, as DNA: TGCGCCAGCAGCTCCGGACAGGGGACCTACGAGCAGTACGTC. This translates into CASSSGQGTYEQYV.

J is TRBJ2-5 and V is TRBV5-4; D remains unclear. Germline CDR1 and CDR2: SGHNT and YYREEE (reference sequence). This CDR3 comprises 13 residues. V was clipped by 5 bases and J by 0 bases, with 8 bases between them. CDR3 in DNA: TGTGCCAGCAGGAATACAGACCAAGAGACCCAGTACTTC. It specifies CASRNTDQETQYF.

The chain couples TRBV5-4 to TRBJ2-7; D is ambiguous. The CDR3 spans 12 residues. Germline V gene sequence: CDR1 SGHNT, CDR2 YYREEE (reference sequence). Trimming removed 0 bases from V and 3 bases from J, with 4 bases in between. The CDR3 region is CASSLGGYEQYV. In DNA, the CDR3 is TGTGCCAGCAGCTTGGGAGGCTACGAGCAGTACGTC.

The rearrangement uses TRBV30 and TRBJ1-5, with 8 bases fitting TRBD1. Germline-derived CDR1 and CDR2 are GTSNPN and SVGIG (reference sequence). The CDR3 is made up of 15 amino acids. With 2 bases clipped from V and 1 base from J, the junction kept 4 bases outside the gene matches. The CDR3 nucleotides read TGTGCCTGGAGTACAGGGGGGAAAAGCAATCAGCCCCAGCATTTT. Protein sequence: CAWSTGGKSNQPQHF.

V and J are TRBV6-2 or TRBV6-3 and TRBJ2-1; no firm D call. V dropped 3 bases and J dropped 4 bases, with 7 bases sitting between them. The germline V gene has CDR1 MNHEY and CDR2 SVGEGT. There are 13 residues in the CDR3. This CDR3 reads CASSYQTYNEQFF. DNA for the CDR3: TGTGCCAGCAGTTATCAGACTTACAATGAGCAGTTCTTC.

The chain links TRBV5-8 to TRBJ1-4; D is possibly TRBD1 (6 bases). V was pared by 3 bases and J by 4 bases, with 16 bases between. This CDR3 comprises 16 residues. Germline values: CDR1 SGHTS, CDR2 YDEGEE. CDR3 in DNA: TGTGCCAGCAGCTCTGCCAGGGGATTAGTTAATGAAAAACTGTTTTTT. Its translation: CASSSARGLVNEKLFF.